This T cell receptor (beta chain) was documented in a study of shared clonotypes between healthy human individuals. Clones were sequenced by immunoSEQ multiplex PCR, and TCRdb holds only the in-frame ones, with some missing. Among approximately 810,000 clones listed, almost 95% were seen once. Naive CD8 populations comprised CD45RO-negative cells positively selected for CCR7, excluding terminally differentiated effector memory CD45RA+ cells. The CDR3 runs 14 residues. Germline V gene data show CDR1 as SGHAT and CDR2 as FQNNGV. The V and J ends lost 4 bases and 1 base respectively, with 10 bases between them.

This sequence was found in a man aged 25-40 years in good health. The chain combines TRBV11-2 with TRBJ2-5; D possibly corresponds to TRBD2 (6 bases). Source material: naive CD8+ T cells sorted from blood. CDR3 in amino acids: CASSYMGLQETQYF. DNA for the CDR3: TGTGCCAGCAGCTATATGGGACTCCAAGAGACCCAGTACTTC.